This passage covers 15 T cell receptor beta chains from one sample sequenced in a study of cytomegalovirus exposure and HLA in healthy donors. Measured with immunoSEQ multiplex PCR; TCRdb has only the in-frame clones, and not every one. Found here are roughly 140,000 clones, 88% of them singletons; the top ten hold 6.5% to 8.5%. Sample: PBMCs. These receptors were obtained from a woman between 18 and 30 years old in good health and CMV-seropositive.

This chain joins TRBV11-2 and TRBJ2-1, with TRBD2 matching 14 bases. The CDR3 sequence is 18 residues long. With 4 bases clipped from V and 12 bases from J, the junction kept 17 bases outside the gene matches. The germline CDR1 and CDR2 sequences are SGHAT and FQNNGV. As DNA, the CDR3 is TGTGCCAGCAGCTCAAGAAGACCCGGGACTAGCGGGAGCGTAGGGCAGTTCTTC. As protein: CASSSRRPGTSGSVGQFF. The full variable domain, completed using reference TRBV11-2 and TRBJ2-1, is EAGVAQSPRYKIIEKRQSVAFWCNPISGHATLYWYQQILGQGPKLLIQFQNNGVVDDSQLPKDRFSAERLKGVDSTLKIQPAKLEDSAVYLCASSSRRPGTSGSVGQFFGPGTRLTVL.

V gene TRBV10-3 combines with J gene TRBJ1-1; TRBD1 agrees at 10 bases. Trimming removed 0 bases from V and 6 bases from J; junction bases left unmatched: 4. From germline, CDR1 is ENHRY and CDR2 SYGVKD. This CDR3 has 15 amino acids. CDR3 coding DNA: TGTGCCATCAGTGAGTCGACAGGGGGCTGGGCTGAAGCTTTCTTT. Amino acids: CAISESTGGWAEAFF.

The chain carries TRBV19 and TRBJ2-2; D is undetermined. Germline values: CDR1 LNHDA, CDR2 SQIVND (reference sequence). The CDR3 totals 13 residues. V lost 7 bases to trimming and J lost 4 bases, with 10 bases between them. The CDR3 bases are TGTGCCAGTAACCAAGCCCGCACCGGGGAGCTGTTTTTT. This codes for CASNQARTGELFF.

This chain joins TRBV27 and TRBJ2-1; D perhaps matches TRBD2 (6 bases). V was trimmed by 4 bases and J by 4 bases, leaving 8 bases between them. Germline V gives CDR1 MNHEY, CDR2 SMNVEV (reference sequence). The CDR3 consists of 13 residues. Here the CDR3 reads CASSWDSYNEQFF. The CDR3 nucleotides read TGTGCCAGCAGTTGGGACTCTTACAATGAGCAGTTCTTC.

The gene calls are TRBV2 and TRBJ2-2; TRBD2 might be the D (6 bases). Trimming stripped 7 bases from V and 3 bases from J, with 12 bases between. Germline V CDR1 and CDR2: SNHLY, FYNNEI. The CDR3 is made up of 14 amino acids. The DNA for the CDR3 is TGTGCCAGCACCCCGACTAGGTACACCGGGGAGCTGTTTTTT. Encoded protein: CASTPTRYTGELFF.

The genes are TRBV28 and TRBJ1-2; D call uncertain. The germline V and J ends were trimmed by 8 bases and 3 bases, with 16 bases remaining between them. CDR3 length: 14 residues. CDR1 is MDHEN, CDR2 SYDVKM, per germline. The CDR3 DNA reads TGTGCCAGCCGTTCCCCATTGTTGTACTATGGCTACACCTTC. Its translation is CASRSPLLYYGYTF.

V gene TRBV5-1 combines with J gene TRBJ2-7, with a possible D match to TRBD1 (5 bases). This CDR3 comprises 15 residues. Germline CDR1 is SGHRS and CDR2 is YFSETQ. V was trimmed by 0 bases and J by 0 bases, leaving 10 bases between them. For the CDR3, the DNA is TGCGCCAGCAGCTTGGGACAGTCTCGCTCCTACGAGCAGTACTTC. It translates to CASSLGQSRSYEQYF.

V usage is TRBV5-1 and J usage is TRBJ2-3; 7 nucleotides match TRBD2. The junction had 10 bases not matched to a gene; V was cut back by 0 bases and J by 6 bases. Germline V CDR1 and CDR2: SGHRS, YFSETQ. The CDR3 is 16 amino acids. The CDR3 nucleotides read TGCGCCAGCAGCTTGGACCTAGCGGTCTTAGGGGATACGCAGTATTTT. It translates to CASSLDLAVLGDTQYF.

This clone appeared once. The rearrangement links TRBV27 to TRBJ1-2; D is perhaps TRBD1 (5 bases). CDR3 length equals 14 residues. Trimming left V 5 bases short and J 1 base short, with 11 bases between. The germline gives CDR1 MNHEY, CDR2 SMNVEV (reference sequence). The CDR3 here is CASSERQFNYGYTF. The CDR3 DNA reads as TGTGCCAGCAGTGAGAGACAGTTTAACTATGGCTACACCTTC.

The genes are TRBV7-9 and TRBJ1-6, with 7 nucleotides matching TRBD1. This CDR3 comprises 15 residues. Germline V CDR1 and CDR2: SEHNR, FQNEAQ (reference sequence). The V and J ends lost 5 bases and 6 bases, in that order; junction bases with no gene match: 7. The CDR3 loop is CASSPPGQVNSPLHF. The CDR3 region has the DNA TGTGCCAGCAGCCCACCCGGACAGGTTAATTCACCCCTCCACTTT.

The chain carries TRBV28 and TRBJ2-7; D is unresolved. The germline gives CDR1 MDHEN, CDR2 SYDVKM. The CDR3 is made up of 13 amino acids. V gave up 0 bases and J gave up 6 bases, with 9 bases separating them. The CDR3 here is CASSLWTSSEQYF. Here the CDR3 DNA reads TGTGCCAGCAGTTTATGGACATCGAGCGAGCAGTACTTC.

The chain recombines TRBV27 with TRBJ2-6; D is unresolved. Trimming removed 5 bases from V and 4 bases from J, with 12 bases in between. CDR3 length equals 15 residues. Germline V CDR1 and CDR2: MNHEY, SMNVEV (reference sequence). The CDR3 DNA sequence: TGTGCCAGCAGTCCTGCTGGGCTCGGGGCCAACGTCCTGACTTTC. Its translation is CASSPAGLGANVLTF.

This clone was observed once. The chain carries TRBV29-1 and TRBJ1-5; D not certain. This CDR3 is built from 13 residues. Germline CDR1 SQVTM, CDR2 ANQGSEA. V was shortened by 4 bases and J by 3 bases, with 10 bases between the two germline ends. CDR3 residues: CSVVYGYNQPQHF. DNA of the CDR3: TGCAGCGTTGTGTACGGGTACAATCAGCCCCAGCATTTT. The variable domain in full, with the rest retrieved from reference TRBV29-1 and TRBJ1-5, is SAVISQKPSRDICQRGTSLTIQCQVDSQVTMMFWYRQQPGQSLTLIATANQGSEATYESGFVIDKFPISRPNLTFSTLTVSNMSPEDSSIYLCSVVYGYNQPQHFGDGTRLSIL.

CDR3 sequence (DNA): TGTGCCATCAGTCCGGGTAGCGGGAGGGGACCCGATACGCAGTATTTT. Its protein is CAISPGSGRGPDTQYF. The V and J genes are TRBV10-3 and TRBJ2-3, with 11 bases fitting TRBD2. J lost 6 bases, V lost 5 bases, and 10 bases had no gene match. The CDR3 runs 16 residues. Germline values: CDR1 ENHRY, CDR2 SYGVKD.

This sequence joins TRBV12-5 and TRBJ1-5; 10 bases align to TRBD1. The CDR3 has 19 amino acids. CDR1 is LGHNT, CDR2 FRNRAP, per germline. V gave up 7 bases and J gave up 1 base; unmatched junction bases: 16. The CDR3 DNA sequence: TGTGCTAGTGTCGGCTCCGGGACAGGGGTAAGGGACAGCAATCAGCCCCAGCATTTT. Amino acids: CASVGSGTGVRDSNQPQHF.